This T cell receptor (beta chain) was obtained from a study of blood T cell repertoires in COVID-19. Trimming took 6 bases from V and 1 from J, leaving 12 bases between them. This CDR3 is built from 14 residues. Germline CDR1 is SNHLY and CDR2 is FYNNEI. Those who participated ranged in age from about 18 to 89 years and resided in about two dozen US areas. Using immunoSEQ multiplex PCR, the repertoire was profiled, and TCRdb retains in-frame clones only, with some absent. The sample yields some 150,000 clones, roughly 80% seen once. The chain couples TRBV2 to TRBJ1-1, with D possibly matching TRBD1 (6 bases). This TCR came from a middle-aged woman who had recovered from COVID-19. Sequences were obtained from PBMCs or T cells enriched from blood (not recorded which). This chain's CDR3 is CASSWTERNTEAFF. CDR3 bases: TGTGCCAGCAGCTGGACAGAGAGGAACACTGAAGCTTTCTTT. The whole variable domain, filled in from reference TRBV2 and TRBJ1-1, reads EPEVTQTPSHQVTQMGQEVILRCVPISNHLYFYWYRQILGQKVEFLVSFYNNEISEKSEIFDDQFSVERPDGSNFTLKIRSTKLEDSAMYFCASSWTERNTEAFFGQGTRLTVV.